Following are 10 T cell receptor beta chains from one sample sequenced in a study of shared clonotypes between healthy human individuals. Produced via immunoSEQ multiplex PCR; TCRdb's table is partial and in-frame only. The profile shows about 560,000 clones, roughly 79% of them singletons. Sample: PBMCs. These receptors all stem from a woman between 40 and 55 years old in good health. Some clones in this sample may be carry-over from other donors' samples.

This clone was counted a few times. The J gene is TRBJ2-3, the V gene TRBV7-2, with 7 bases lining up with TRBD2. The CDR3 is 13 amino acids. Unmatched junction bases numbered 3, after V lost 5 bases and J lost 4 bases. CDR1 and CDR2 (germline): SGHTA, FQGNSA. CDR3 region: CASSGDYSDTQYF. The CDR3 DNA sequence: TGTGCCAGCAGCGGGGACTACTCAGATACGCAGTATTTT. The variable domain in full, completed from reference TRBV7-2 and TRBJ2-3, reads GAGVSQSPSNKVTEKGKDVELRCDPISGHTALYWYRQSLGQGLEFLIYFQGNSAPDKSGLPSDRFSAERTGGSVSTLTIQRTQQEDSAVYLCASSGDYSDTQYFGPGTRLTVL.

This clone was seen only a few times. This chain uses TRBV30 with TRBJ1-1, with TRBD1 matching over 7 bases. The germline V gene encodes CDR1 GTSNPN and CDR2 SVGIG (reference sequence). The CDR3 runs to 14 residues. V was pared by 6 bases and J by 0 bases, with 7 bases of the junction left unmatched. The CDR3 coding sequence is TGTGCCTGCGACCTGGGACAGTTGAACACTGAAGCTTTCTTT. This sequence encodes CACDLGQLNTEAFF.

Worth noting for this clone: A far larger clone lies a single base away; this is likely a read error. Other DNA sequences in the sample encode the same CDR3. The CDR3 sequence: CASSIGAANTEAFF. The CDR3 region has the DNA TGTGCCAGTAGTATAGGGGCTGCGAACACTGAAGCTTTCTTT. The V gene is TRBV19, the J gene TRBJ1-1; D is uncertain. CDR1 LNHDA and CDR2 SQIVND come from the germline V gene (reference sequence). The V gene lost 1 base and the J gene lost 1 base, with 7 bases spanning the gap. This CDR3 has 14 residues.

This chain uses TRBV6-1 with TRBJ2-1, with D possibly TRBD2 on 7 matching bases. V lost 0 bases, J lost 3 bases, and 12 bases lay in between. Germline loops: CDR1 MNHNS, CDR2 SASEGT. The CDR3 runs 16 residues. CDR3 sequence (DNA): TGTGCCAGCAGTGAAGCGACAGGCGGGAGCTACAATGAGCAGTTCTTC. It codes for CASSEATGGSYNEQFF.

The chain combines TRBV11-1 with TRBJ1-2; 7 nucleotides line up with TRBD1. Trimming took 2 bases from V and 0 from J; bases not matched to a gene: 3. The germline gives CDR1 SGHAT, CDR2 FQDESV (reference sequence). The CDR3 runs 15 residues. The CDR3 nucleotides are TGTGCCAGCAGCTTACTGACAGGGCCTAACTATGGCTACACCTTC. It translates to CASSLLTGPNYGYTF.

The chain joins TRBV30 to TRBJ2-1, with TRBD2 as a possible D gene (6 bases). Germline values: CDR1 GTSNPN, CDR2 SVGIG (reference sequence). Trimming removed 1 base at V and 12 bases at J, with 13 bases between. CDR3 length: 12 residues. The CDR3, as DNA: TGTGCCTGGAGTGGAGGGACCGGGGGGCAGTTCTTC. Its protein is CAWSGGTGGQFF.

The chain couples TRBV4-3 to TRBJ2-7; 13 bases align to TRBD2. The junction had 9 bases not matched to a gene; V was cut back by 2 bases and J by 2 bases. The CDR3 has 18 residues. Germline values: CDR1 LGHNA, CDR2 YSLEER. DNA of the CDR3: TGCGCCAGCAGCCAATCCGACGGACTAGCGGGAGACACCTACGAGCAGTACTTC. Translating gives CASSQSDGLAGDTYEQYF.

The rearrangement joins TRBV7-2 to TRBJ1-1; D not certain. Germline V gene lookup returns CDR1 SGHTA and CDR2 FQGNSA. There are 13 residues in the CDR3. V was pared by 5 bases and J by 0 bases, with 7 bases between. The CDR3, as DNA: TGTGCCAGCAGCCCCATGATGAACACTGAAGCTTTCTTT. Protein sequence: CASSPMMNTEAFF.

The chain employs TRBV5-1 and TRBJ2-7, with D tentatively TRBD1 (5 bases). The V gene lost 0 bases and the J gene lost 2 bases, with 12 bases spanning the gap. Germline loops: CDR1 SGHRS, CDR2 YFSETQ. The CDR3 is 15 amino acids. This chain's CDR3 is CASSLVPGSPYEQYF. Here the CDR3 DNA reads TGCGCCAGCAGCTTGGTTCCAGGGTCCCCCTACGAGCAGTACTTC.

With regard to this clone: It may be a read error: a sequence one base away is much more abundant. Additional DNA sequences in this sample encode the identical CDR3. The chain employs TRBV11-1 and TRBJ2-4; 7 nucleotides line up with TRBD1. The CDR3 is made up of 17 amino acids. CDR1 and CDR2 from the germline V gene are SGHAT and FQDESV (reference sequence). CDR3 region: CASSLSSRGQGVDIQYF. The CDR3 DNA follows: TGTGCCAGCAGCTTATCTTCCAGGGGCCAGGGGGTGGACATCCAGTACTTC.